The clone carrying this T cell receptor (beta chain) was found a few times. Repertoires were generated with immunoSEQ multiplex PCR, while TCRdb's copy carries only in-frame clones and drops some. Here the sample spans 90,000 to 150,000 clones, approximately 92% being singletons. The data derive from a study of siplizumab effects on memory and regulatory T cells. This CDR3 has 15 amino acids. Trimming removed 1 base from V and 5 bases from J; junction bases left unmatched: 5. Germline loops: CDR1 SGDLS, CDR2 YYNGEE. What was sequenced was non-Treg CD4+ T cells sorted from blood. The chain has TRBV9 and TRBJ2-3, with 9 bases that match TRBD2. The sequence derives from a human donor in good health. DNA for the CDR3: TGTGCCAGCAGCGTAAGGTCTAGCGGGGAAGATACGCAGTATTTT. This translates into CASSVRSSGEDTQYF.